Sequencing of this T cell receptor beta chain was carried out in a study of T cells after yellow fever vaccination. Regarding the study as a whole: Secondary responses were weaker yet peaked faster, day 5 versus 15. FACS-sorted repertoires could contain abundant clonotypes contaminating from the bulk population.

This clonotype was counted many times. Antigen specificity is unknown. A universal primer site and UMIs were added as TCR cDNA was made by 5'RACE template switching. MiXCR, run by TCRdb on the 5' RACE reads, gives a single entry per CDR3 protein. The sample includes around 260,000 distinct CDR3 sequences, around 5.3% seen only once; the top ten take 2.5% to 4%. The source of this sequence is a man between 18 and 29 years old who received the YFV17D yellow fever vaccine. This sample comprised CD4+ T cells sorted from PBMCs, obtained on the day of the yellow fever booster vaccination.

CDR3 DNA sequence: TGTGCCAGCAGTCACCCGGGGGAACTCACTGAAGCTTTCTTT. Residues: CASSHPGELTEAFF. The rearrangement uses TRBV6-2 or TRBV6-3 and TRBJ1-1, with D possibly matching TRBD1 (5 bases). The CDR3 is 14 amino acids. Germline V gene data show CDR1 as MNHEY and CDR2 as SVGEGT. The V end was cut by 5 bases, the J end by 4 bases, with 14 bases between.